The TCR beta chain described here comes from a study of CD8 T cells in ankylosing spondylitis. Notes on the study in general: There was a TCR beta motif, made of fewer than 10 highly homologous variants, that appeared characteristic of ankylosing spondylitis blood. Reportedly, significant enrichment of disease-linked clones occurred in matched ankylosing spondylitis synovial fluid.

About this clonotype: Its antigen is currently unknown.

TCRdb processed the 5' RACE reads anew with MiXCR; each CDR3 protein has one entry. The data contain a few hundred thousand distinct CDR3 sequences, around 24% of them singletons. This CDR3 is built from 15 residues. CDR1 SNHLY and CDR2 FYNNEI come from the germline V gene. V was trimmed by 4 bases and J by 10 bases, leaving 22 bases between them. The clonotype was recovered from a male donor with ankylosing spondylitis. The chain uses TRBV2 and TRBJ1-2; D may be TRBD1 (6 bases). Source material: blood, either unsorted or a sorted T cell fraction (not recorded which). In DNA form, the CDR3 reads TGTGCCAGCAGTGCTCGACCGGGGACAAGAAGGGTCTACACCTTC. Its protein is CASSARPGTRRVYTF.